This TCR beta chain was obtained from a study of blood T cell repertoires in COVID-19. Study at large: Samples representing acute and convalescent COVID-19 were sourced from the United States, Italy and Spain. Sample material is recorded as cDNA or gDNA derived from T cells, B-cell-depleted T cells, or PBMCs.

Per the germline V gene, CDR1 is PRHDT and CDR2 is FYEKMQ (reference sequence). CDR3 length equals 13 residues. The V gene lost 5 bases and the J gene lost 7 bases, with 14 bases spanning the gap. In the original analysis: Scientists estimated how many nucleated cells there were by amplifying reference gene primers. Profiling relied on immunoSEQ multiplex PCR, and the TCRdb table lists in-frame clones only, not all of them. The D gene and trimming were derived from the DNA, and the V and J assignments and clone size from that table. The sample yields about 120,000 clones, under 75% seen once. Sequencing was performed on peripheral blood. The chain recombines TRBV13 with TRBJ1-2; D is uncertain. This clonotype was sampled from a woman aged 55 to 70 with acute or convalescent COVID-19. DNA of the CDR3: TGTGCCAGCAGCCTCGACTACGGCAGTGGCTACACCTTC. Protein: CASSLDYGSGYTF.